One sample yielded the 14 T cell receptor beta chains listed below, sequenced in a study of T cells in Graves' hyperthyroidism and ophthalmopathy. Authors of the study amplified TCR beta CDR3 regions from RNA transcripts. With the HTBI primer set, the TCR CDR3 went through a first round of RT-PCR. MiXCR was run by TCRdb on the multiplex PCR reads, yielding one entry per CDR3 protein. The table has a few hundred thousand distinct CDR3 sequences, around 14% seen once. The sample consisted of blood. The receptors originated from a woman in her thirties with Graves' hyperthyroidism.

This clonotype was detected ten times or more. The chain carries TRBV20-1 and TRBJ2-5; 12 positions match TRBD2. With V trimmed by 3 bases and J by 5 bases, 7 bases remained unmatched. CDR1 DFQATT and CDR2 SNEGSKA come from the germline V gene (reference sequence). The CDR3 sequence is 15 residues long. The CDR3 bases are TGCAGTGCTAGTCTCCTAGCGGGAGGGCCTGAGACCCAGTACTTC. Its protein product is CSASLLAGGPETQYF.

This clonotype was seen at least ten times. The chain links TRBV5-1 to TRBJ2-7; 11 nucleotides line up with TRBD2. Germline values: CDR1 SGHRS, CDR2 YFSETQ. V lost 4 bases and J lost 4; bases outside the gene matches: 13. The CDR3 is 17 residues long. The CDR3: CASSRIAGGSRPYEQYF. The DNA for the CDR3 is TGCGCCAGCAGCAGGATAGCGGGAGGGTCGCGACCATACGAGCAGTACTTC.

At least ten counts were recorded for this clonotype. The chain employs TRBV7-8 and TRBJ2-2; 7 bases agree with TRBD1. This CDR3 is 13 amino acids long. In germline, CDR1 is SGHVS, CDR2 FQNEAQ. V dropped 3 bases and J dropped 6; count of bases not matched to a gene: 1. CDR3 sequence (DNA): TGTGCCAGCAGCTTTCAGGGGGCCGGGGAGCTGTTTTTT. Translating it yields CASSFQGAGELFF. The complete variable domain, with remaining parts taken from reference TRBV7-8 and TRBJ2-2, reads GAGVSQSPRYKVAKRGQDVALRCDPISGHVSLFWYQQALGQGPEFLTYFQNEAQLDKSGLPSDRFFAERPEGSVSTLKIQRTQQEDSAVYLCASSFQGAGELFFGEGSRLTVL.

The rearrangement links TRBV7-3 to TRBJ2-1, with 10 bases fitting TRBD2. This CDR3 spans 15 amino acids. V trimming: 4 bases; J trimming: 4 bases; junction bases outside the gene matches: 4. Germline V gene lookup returns CDR1 SGHTA and CDR2 FQGTGA. DNA of the CDR3: TGTGCCAGCAGCTACCTAGCGGGAGTTTACAATGAGCAGTTCTTC. Translation gives CASSYLAGVYNEQFF. The full variable domain, completed using reference TRBV7-3 and TRBJ2-1, is GAGVSQTPSNKVTEKGKYVELRCDPISGHTALYWYRQSLGQGPEFLIYFQGTGAADDSGLPNDRFFAVRPEGSVSTLKIQRTERGDSAVYLCASSYLAGVYNEQFFGPGTRLTVL.

As to this clonotype: Since a much larger clone is just one base distant, this may be a read error. This chain uses TRBV28 with TRBJ1-6; D might be TRBD1 (6 bases). Germline CDR1 reads MDHEN; CDR2 reads SYDVKM. Between the trimmed V and J ends, which lost 6 bases and 9 bases, there was a span of 15 bases. The CDR3 runs to 14 residues. As DNA, the CDR3 is TGTGCCAGCAGATACAGGGACTCCGCTTCACCCCTCCACTTT. Protein: CASRYRDSASPLHF.

There are many counts of this clonotype. The rearrangement links TRBV6-1 to TRBJ2-2; 7 nucleotides match TRBD2. The junction had 6 bases not matched to a gene; V was cut back by 1 base and J by 4 bases. This CDR3 spans 16 amino acids. Germline lookup yields CDR1 MNHNS and CDR2 SASEGT. This CDR3 is CASSEVGGLGTGELFF. The CDR3 DNA follows: TGTGCCAGCAGTGAAGTCGGGGGGTTGGGCACCGGGGAGCTGTTTTTT.

This clonotype was seen a few times. V gene TRBV3-1 combines with J gene TRBJ2-1; D is ambiguous. The CDR3 extends over 14 amino acids. The germline gives CDR1 LGHDT, CDR2 YNNKEL (reference sequence). V was shortened by 1 base and J by 8 bases, with 12 bases between the two germline ends. CDR3 DNA: TGTGCCAGCAGCCAAGGAATGAGCGTCGATGAGCAGTTCTTC. Translating it yields CASSQGMSVDEQFF.

This clonotype turned up a few times. The chain carries TRBV7-9 and TRBJ1-1; possible D gene TRBD1, 6 bases. The germline CDR1 and CDR2 sequences are SEHNR and FQNEAQ (reference sequence). V was pared by 0 bases and J by 1 base, with 18 bases between. CDR3 length: 18 residues. The CDR3 DNA is TGTGCCAGCAGCTTAGCGAAAATCTATGGACAGAAGAACACTGAAGCTTTCTTT. Protein product: CASSLAKIYGQKNTEAFF.

The sample holds a few counts of this clonotype. At one end the junction does not follow the germline gene, possibly because of a read error. The V call is TRBV5-1, the J call TRBJ2-1; the D gene is possibly TRBD2 (6 bases). CDR1 and CDR2 from the germline V gene are SGHRS and YFSETQ. The length of the CDR3 is 13 residues. The DNA for the CDR3 is TGTGCCAGCAGCATCCGACTCGCGGGAGAGCAGTTCTTC. It specifies CASSIRLAGEQFF.

The chain carries TRBV7-9 and TRBJ2-3; a weak D match, TRBD2 (6 bases). The germline gives CDR1 SEHNR, CDR2 FQNEAQ (reference sequence). The CDR3 totals 12 residues. Trimming stripped 5 bases from V and 8 bases from J, with 11 bases between. For the CDR3, the DNA is TGTGCCAGCAGCCAGACTAGTAGTACGCAGTATTTT. It specifies CASSQTSSTQYF.

J is TRBJ1-4 and V is TRBV29-1; no firm D call. Per the germline V gene, CDR1 is SQVTM and CDR2 is ANQGSEA. The V and J ends lost 8 bases and 2 bases respectively, with 15 bases between them. The CDR3 is 14 residues long. CDR3 sequence reads: CSLPKPFTNEKLFF. The CDR3 DNA sequence: TGCAGCCTCCCAAAGCCCTTTACTAATGAAAAACTGTTTTTT.

There are many counts of this clonotype. This chain joins TRBV2 and TRBJ2-1; 12 nucleotides agree with TRBD2. Germline V gives CDR1 SNHLY, CDR2 FYNNEI. V gave up 9 bases and J gave up 7 bases; unmatched junction bases: 10. There are 15 residues in the CDR3. The CDR3 protein is CASPGTSGPANEQFF. CDR3 in DNA: TGTGCCAGTCCGGGGACTAGCGGGCCCGCTAATGAGCAGTTCTTC.

This chain joins TRBV6-2 or TRBV6-3 and TRBJ1-1; D unresolved. The CDR3 is 13 amino acids. V lost 0 bases to trimming and J lost 10 bases, with 12 bases between them. The germline V gene encodes CDR1 MNHEY and CDR2 SVGEGT. The CDR3 nucleotides are TGTGCCAGCAGTTACTCGAGGGCCAGGTTAGCTTTCTTT. It encodes CASSYSRARLAFF.

This clonotype was seen repeatedly, ten times or more. The chain combines TRBV20-1 with TRBJ2-5; no clear D. Trimming took off 0 bases at V and 5 bases at J, with 4 bases between the two ends. This CDR3 is 11 amino acids long. The germline V gene has CDR1 DFQATT and CDR2 SNEGSKA (reference sequence). Here the CDR3 reads CSARDGETQYF. CDR3 coding DNA: TGCAGTGCTAGAGATGGGGAGACCCAGTACTTC.